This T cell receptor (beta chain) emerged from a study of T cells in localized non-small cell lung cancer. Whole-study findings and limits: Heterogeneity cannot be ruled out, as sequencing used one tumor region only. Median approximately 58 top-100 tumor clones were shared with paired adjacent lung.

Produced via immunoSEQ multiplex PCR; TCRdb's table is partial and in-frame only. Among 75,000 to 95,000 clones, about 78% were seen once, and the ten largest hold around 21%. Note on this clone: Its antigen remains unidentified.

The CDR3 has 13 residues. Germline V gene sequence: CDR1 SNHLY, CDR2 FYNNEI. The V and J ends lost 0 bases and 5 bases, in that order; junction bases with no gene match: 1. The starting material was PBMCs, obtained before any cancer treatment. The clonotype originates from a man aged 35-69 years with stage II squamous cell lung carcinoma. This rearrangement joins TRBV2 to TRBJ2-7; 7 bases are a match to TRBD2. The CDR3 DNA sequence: TGTGCCAGCAGTGAAGCGGGAGGGGACGAGCAGTACTTC. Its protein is CASSEAGGDEQYF.